One TCR beta chain is described in this entry. The data originate from a study of cytomegalovirus exposure and HLA in healthy donors. The CDR3 contains 13 residues. Trimming removed 5 bases from V and 6 bases from J; junction bases left unmatched: 4. Per germline, CDR1 SNHLY and CDR2 FYNNEI. Primers included in the PCR were 60 Vbeta and 13 Jbeta primers. Repertoires were generated with immunoSEQ multiplex PCR, while TCRdb's copy carries only in-frame clones and drops some. The data show approximately 150,000 clones, with approximately 80% seen just once and around 15% held by the top ten. V and J are TRBV2 and TRBJ2-1; 7 positions agree with TRBD2. The clonotype comes from a woman aged 40 to 49 in good health and CMV-seronegative. Material: PBMCs. The DNA of the CDR3 is TGTGCCAGCAGTCAAACGGGGGGCAATGAGCAGTTCTTC. Its translation: CASSQTGGNEQFF.